The present T cell receptor beta chain was sequenced within a study of chemoradiotherapy in HPV16-positive cancers. This CDR3 is 12 amino acids long. Trimming left V 6 bases short and J 5 bases short, with 10 bases between. Germline CDR1 reads LGHNT; CDR2 reads FRNRAP. This clone was found a few times. Here immunoSEQ multiplex PCR was the method, and the copy in TCRdb shows in-frame clones only, minus some. The sample yields approximately 9,600 clones, about 80% seen once. The sequencing here drew on tumor tissue, taken from a patient who underwent chemoradiotherapy. This chain connects TRBV12-5 to TRBJ1-1; no definite D call. The receptor's source is a human donor with HPV-associated anogenital cancer. CDR3 nucleotide sequence: TGTGCTAGTGGCTCTCTTTATACTGAAGCTTTCTTT. Translating it yields CASGSLYTEAFF. The full variable domain, its missing parts supplied by reference TRBV12-5 and TRBJ1-1, is DARVTQTPRHKVTEMGQEVTMRCQPILGHNTVFWYRQTMMQGLELLAYFRNRAPLDDSGMPKDRFSAEMPDATLATLKIQPSEPRDSAVYFCASGSLYTEAFFGQGTRLTVV.